These 29 T cell receptor beta chains were all obtained from the same sample, sequenced in a study of neurological immune-mediated disorders. MiXCR was run by TCRdb on the 5' RACE reads, yielding one entry per CDR3 protein. The table shows roughly 60,000 distinct CDR3 sequences, with approximately 3.7% occurring only once. Sequenced sample: PBMCs. These receptor sequences come from a woman in her fifties or sixties with multiple sclerosis.

This clonotype was counted many times. This chain uses TRBV7-2 with TRBJ2-2; 11 bases are shared with TRBD2. CDR1 is SGHTA, CDR2 FQGNSA, per germline. The CDR3 length is 15 residues. Unmatched junction bases numbered 2, after V lost 4 bases and J lost 4 bases. The CDR3 loop is CASSWGLAATGELFF. DNA of the CDR3: TGTGCCAGCAGCTGGGGACTAGCGGCCACCGGGGAGCTGTTTTTT.

In this sample, this clonotype turned up a few times. The genes are TRBV2 and TRBJ2-7, with a weak D call TRBD1 (5 bases). This CDR3 contains 13 residues. Per the germline V gene, CDR1 is SNHLY and CDR2 is FYNNEI. Trimming shortened V by 7 bases and J by 1 base, and 11 bases separated the two germline ends. CDR3 nucleotide sequence: TGTGCCAGCACAATGGGGCTTTCCTACGAGCAGTACTTC. Translating it yields CASTMGLSYEQYF.

Many counts were recorded for this clonotype. This sequence joins TRBV11-3 and TRBJ1-1; D uncertain. Trimming took 3 bases from V and 9 from J, leaving 11 bases between them. The length of the CDR3 is 12 residues. Germline V lookup: CDR1 SGHNT, CDR2 YENEEA. CDR3 sequence (DNA): TGTGCCAGCAGCTTGGGCTGGCAGAAAGCTTTCTTT. This encodes CASSLGWQKAFF.

This clonotype was seen at least ten times. The CDR3 protein is CASGLQGELNNEQFF. The CDR3 DNA follows: TGTGCTAGTGGCTTACAGGGGGAACTGAACAATGAGCAGTTCTTC. V is TRBV12-5 and J is TRBJ2-1, with TRBD1 matching over 8 bases. Germline lookup yields CDR1 LGHNT and CDR2 FRNRAP. CDR3 size: 15 residues. Unmatched junction bases numbered 9, after V lost 6 bases and J lost 5 bases.

This clonotype was detected many times. Written as DNA, the CDR3 is TGTGCCAGCAGCTTAGATTGGGTGGCAGATACGCAGTATTTT. Amino acids: CASSLDWVADTQYF. This sequence joins TRBV7-8 and TRBJ2-3; D is uncertain. The ends were cut back, 1 base at V and 4 bases at J, with 9 bases in the middle. The CDR3 is 14 residues long. Germline V gene sequence: CDR1 SGHVS, CDR2 FQNEAQ.

This clonotype appeared many times. The chain uses TRBV7-9 and TRBJ1-5, with 8 positions matching TRBD1. From germline, CDR1 is SEHNR and CDR2 FQNEAQ (reference sequence). The CDR3 totals 14 residues. V lost 5 bases, J lost 2 bases, and 2 bases stayed unmatched. CDR3 region: CASSPDRGNQPQHF. In nucleotides, the CDR3 is TGTGCCAGCAGCCCGGACAGGGGCAATCAGCCCCAGCATTTT.

This clonotype came up many times. This chain links TRBV7-2 with TRBJ1-6; 7 bases fit TRBD1. The trim removed 2 bases at V and 7 bases at J, leaving 8 bases unmatched. The CDR3 is made up of 16 amino acids. Germline V gives CDR1 SGHTA, CDR2 FQGNSA. CDR3 region: CASSLRQGLGNSPLHF. In nucleotides, the CDR3 is TGTGCCAGCAGCTTACGACAGGGCCTGGGCAATTCACCCCTCCACTTT.

V gene TRBV5-1 combines with J gene TRBJ1-2; D may be TRBD1 (5 bases). CDR1 SGHRS and CDR2 YFSETQ come from the germline V gene. V lost 1 base, J lost 4 bases, and 8 bases lay in between. The CDR3 is 13 residues long. The CDR3: CASSLSQAYGYTF. The CDR3 coding sequence is TGCGCCAGCAGCTTGTCACAGGCCTATGGCTACACCTTC.

This clonotype was counted at least ten times. The V and J genes are TRBV5-1 and TRBJ2-1; no reliable D call. Germline V lookup: CDR1 SGHRS, CDR2 YFSETQ. The V end lost 0 bases, the J end lost 9 bases, and 4 bases lay between the germline ends. The CDR3 covers 11 residues. The CDR3 reads CASSLESEQFF. Written as DNA, the CDR3 is TGCGCCAGCAGCTTGGAGTCTGAGCAGTTCTTC.

This clonotype was seen at least ten times. The chain carries TRBV21-1 and TRBJ2-7; the D call in the table, TRBD2, was not verified against the DNA. TRBV21-1 is shown as a pseudogene. This CDR3 comprises 17 residues. The CDR3 loop reads CASSNLSSGSIVYEQYF. As DNA, the CDR3 is TGTGCCAGCAGCAACCTCTCTAGCGGGAGTATAGTTTACGAGCAGTACTTC.

In this sample, this clonotype turned up many times. The chain couples TRBV12-3 or TRBV12-4 to TRBJ1-2, with 8 bases fitting TRBD1. The CDR3 has 13 amino acids. Trimming cost V 6 bases and J 7 bases; bases outside gene matches: 7. The CDR3 here is CASSQGQGLGYTF. The DNA for the CDR3 is TGTGCCAGCAGCCAAGGACAGGGACTTGGCTACACCTTC.

This clonotype was detected ten times or more. The gene calls are TRBV7-9 and TRBJ1-1; 12 bases line up with TRBD1. Germline assignment: CDR1 SEHNR and CDR2 FQNEAQ (reference sequence). J was trimmed by 0 bases and V by 5 bases; bases with no gene match: 7. There are 17 residues in the CDR3. The CDR3 protein is CASSPGQGAPMNTEAFF. The CDR3 bases are TGTGCCAGCAGCCCGGGACAGGGGGCTCCCATGAACACTGAAGCTTTCTTT.

This clonotype was seen at least ten times. The chain joins TRBV5-1 to TRBJ2-3, with 7 bases lining up with TRBD1. V trimming: 1 base; J trimming: 5 bases; junction bases outside the gene matches: 7. Germline V gives CDR1 SGHRS, CDR2 YFSETQ. The CDR3 spans 15 residues. Written as DNA, the CDR3 is TGCGCCAGCAGCTTGAACCAGGGGGAAGTAGATACGCAGTATTTT. This gives the protein CASSLNQGEVDTQYF. The full variable domain, rest sourced from reference TRBV5-1 and TRBJ2-3, is KAGVTQTPRYLIKTRGQQVTLSCSPISGHRSVSWYQQTPGQGLQFLFEYFSETQRNKGNFPGRFSGRQFSNSRSEMNVSTLELGDSALYLCASSLNQGEVDTQYFGPGTRLTVL.

This clonotype was counted many times. V usage is TRBV10-3 and J usage is TRBJ1-2; no definite D call. V lost 11 bases to trimming and J lost 1 base, with 26 bases between them. Germline V gene data show CDR1 as ENHRY and CDR2 as SYGVKD. CDR3 size: 17 residues. Here the CDR3 DNA reads TGTGCCGTAAGAGAGGAGAGCTCCCATGCTATTAACTATGGCTACACCTTC. Its protein is CAVREESSHAINYGYTF.

In this sample, this clonotype turned up many times. V is TRBV27 and J is TRBJ2-1; D may be TRBD1 (5 bases). This CDR3 contains 15 residues. The ends were cut back, 5 bases at V and 9 bases at J, with 20 bases in the middle. Germline CDR1 MNHEY, CDR2 SMNVEV (reference sequence). The CDR3 protein is CASSPWLTVGVEQFF. In DNA form, the CDR3 reads TGTGCCAGCAGTCCCTGGCTGACCGTAGGGGTTGAGCAGTTCTTC.

This clonotype was counted many times. The V and J genes are TRBV5-1 and TRBJ2-7; 7 nucleotides match TRBD1. CDR1 and CDR2 from the germline V gene are SGHRS and YFSETQ. The CDR3 totals 14 residues. Unmatched junction bases numbered 6, after V lost 4 bases and J lost 2 bases. In nucleotides, the CDR3 is TGCGCCAGCAGCATCCGGGACAGAGCCTACGAGCAGTACTTC. Translation gives CASSIRDRAYEQYF.

This clonotype was detected a few times. A much larger clone is a single base away; this may be a read error. The chain employs TRBV4-2 and TRBJ1-3; no reliable D call. Trimming pared 1 base from V and 7 bases from J, leaving 11 bases between. Germline-derived CDR1 and CDR2 are LGHNA and YNFKEQ. The CDR3 runs 14 residues. The CDR3 here is CASSQVGKGNTIYF. In DNA form, the CDR3 reads TGTGCCAGCAGCCAAGTCGGAAAGGGTAACACCATATATTTT.

This clonotype was seen many times. The genes are TRBV7-8 and TRBJ1-1, with D possibly matching TRBD1 (5 bases). CDR3 length equals 15 residues. CDR1 SGHVS and CDR2 FQNEAQ come from the germline V gene. V lost 0 bases to trimming and J lost 2 bases, with 10 bases between them. CDR3 region: CASSLAGTTNTEAFF. Written as DNA, the CDR3 is TGTGCCAGCAGCTTAGCGGGGACTACTAACACTGAAGCTTTCTTT.

This clonotype was seen a few times. The J gene is TRBJ2-3, the V gene TRBV5-1, with D uncertain. Trimming removed 0 bases at V and 0 bases at J, with 11 bases between. Germline lookup yields CDR1 SGHRS and CDR2 YFSETQ. This CDR3 has 16 amino acids. CDR3 DNA: TGCGCCAGCAGCTTGGTAGAACATCCTAGCACAGATACGCAGTATTTT. Protein sequence: CASSLVEHPSTDTQYF.

There are a few counts of this clonotype. This may be a read error: a much more frequent sequence differs by one nucleotide. The CDR3 protein is CASSPEGGGGYTF. In DNA form, the CDR3 reads TGCGCCAGCAGCCCGGAAGGTGGCGGTGGCTACACCTTC. The chain recombines TRBV5-1 with TRBJ1-2, with D uncertain. This CDR3 contains 13 residues. Germline V CDR1 and CDR2: SGHRS, YFSETQ. The V end was cut by 4 bases, the J end by 7 bases, with 14 bases between.

This clonotype was detected ten times or more. The chain joins TRBV5-1 to TRBJ1-2; unclear D gene. Deletions cut 0 bases from V and 6 bases from J, with 9 bases between. The CDR3 totals 13 residues. Germline V gene data show CDR1 as SGHRS and CDR2 as YFSETQ. The CDR3 here is CASSLGREDGYTF. DNA for the CDR3: TGCGCCAGCAGCTTGGGGCGGGAAGATGGCTACACCTTC.

This clonotype was observed at least ten times. This chain joins TRBV7-2 and TRBJ2-7; D may be TRBD2 (5 bases). There are 14 residues in the CDR3. V lost 5 bases and J 2 bases, leaving 13 bases between the germline ends. CDR1 and CDR2 from the germline V gene are SGHTA and FQGNSA. The CDR3 loop is CASSPWTGPYEQYF. In DNA form, the CDR3 reads TGTGCCAGCAGCCCTTGGACTGGACCCTACGAGCAGTACTTC.

This clonotype was recorded at least ten times. V usage is TRBV7-9 and J usage is TRBJ2-5; D may match TRBD1 or TRBD2 (6 bases each). The V end was cut by 1 base, the J end by 4 bases, with 10 bases between. The CDR3 covers 14 residues. Germline values: CDR1 SEHNR, CDR2 FQNEAQ (reference sequence). The CDR3 loop is CASSLEGGSETQYF. CDR3 DNA sequence: TGTGCCAGCAGCTTAGAGGGGGGATCAGAGACCCAGTACTTC.

The table lists this clonotype with many counts. This chain links TRBV2 with TRBJ2-1; 10 bases line up with TRBD1. This CDR3 contains 16 residues. Trimming cost V 6 bases and J 6 bases; bases outside gene matches: 11. The germline gives CDR1 SNHLY, CDR2 FYNNEI. The CDR3 reads CASRTPGTGVANEQFF. The CDR3 DNA sequence: TGTGCCAGCAGAACTCCCGGGACAGGGGTGGCCAATGAGCAGTTCTTC. The full variable domain, with the rest looked up from reference TRBV2 and TRBJ2-1, is EPEVTQTPSHQVTQMGQEVILRCVPISNHLYFYWYRQILGQKVEFLVSFYNNEISEKSEIFDDQFSVERPDGSNFTLKIRSTKLEDSAMYFCASRTPGTGVANEQFFGPGTRLTVL.

This clonotype was observed many times. The chain links TRBV7-2 to TRBJ2-2; 7 nucleotides line up with TRBD2. CDR3 length: 14 residues. In germline, CDR1 is SGHTA, CDR2 FQGNSA. V was pared by 1 base and J by 6 bases, with 2 bases of the junction left unmatched. In nucleotides, the CDR3 is TGTGCCAGCAGCTTAGGCGGGAGTTCCGGGGAGCTGTTTTTT. Translated, it gives CASSLGGSSGELFF. The full variable domain, rest sourced from reference TRBV7-2 and TRBJ2-2, is GAGVSQSPSNKVTEKGKDVELRCDPISGHTALYWYRQSLGQGLEFLIYFQGNSAPDKSGLPSDRFSAERTGGSVSTLTIQRTQQEDSAVYLCASSLGGSSGELFFGEGSRLTVL.

There are a few counts of this clonotype. V usage is TRBV10-3 and J usage is TRBJ1-1, with a possible D match to TRBD1 (5 bases). CDR3 length equals 14 residues. V gave up 3 bases and J gave up 11 bases, with 19 bases separating them. CDR1 is ENHRY and CDR2 is SYGVKD in the germline V gene. The CDR3 reads CAISDLLTGEGAFF. In DNA form, the CDR3 reads TGTGCCATCAGTGACCTTCTAACAGGCGAAGGGGCTTTCTTT.

There are many counts of this clonotype. The rearrangement uses TRBV20-1 and TRBJ2-7; the D gene is possibly TRBD2 (6 bases). CDR3 size: 14 residues. Per the germline V gene, CDR1 is DFQATT and CDR2 is SNEGSKA (reference sequence). V was cut by 5 bases and J by 2 bases, with 16 bases left in between. As DNA, the CDR3 is TGCAGTGCTGGCCCTGGTGCTAGCGCCTACGAGCAGTACTTC. Translating gives CSAGPGASAYEQYF.

This clonotype was counted at least ten times. The chain combines TRBV20-1 with TRBJ1-1; D is unclear. The V end was cut by 6 bases, the J end by 2 bases, with 7 bases between. CDR3 length: 11 residues. Per the germline V gene, CDR1 is DFQATT and CDR2 is SNEGSKA (reference sequence). CDR3 sequence: CSAMTNTEAFF. CDR3 sequence (DNA): TGCAGTGCCATGACAAACACTGAAGCTTTCTTT.

In this sample, this clonotype turned up many times. The chain has TRBV10-3 and TRBJ2-3, with 15 bases matching TRBD2. Looked up from germline, CDR1 is ENHRY and CDR2 is SYGVKD. The CDR3 consists of 15 residues. Germline trimming cut 8 bases from V and 5 bases from J; bases unmatched to any gene: 5. This CDR3 is CAIGTSGRTLDTQYF. DNA of the CDR3: TGTGCCATCGGGACTAGCGGGAGGACACTAGATACGCAGTATTTT.